The 25 T cell receptor beta chains in this list originate from one sample, sequenced in a study of regulatory T cells in long-lasting Graves disease. In building TCR beta libraries, iRepertoire HTBI primers were used together with Arm-PCR of CDR3 regions. TCRdb reprocessed the multiplex PCR reads with MiXCR, giving one entry per CDR3 protein. The top ten hold 8% to 10% of the sample, which has 530,000 or so distinct CDR3 sequences, around an eighth seen once. Time point described: newly diagnosed GD, antithyroid drugs for less than 3 months. The TCR library used RNA extracted from PBMCs. These sequences were also reported in another study, on T cells in Graves' hyperthyroidism and ophthalmopathy.

Material: peripheral blood mononuclear cells (PBMCs), obtained at new diagnosis, from a patient treated with antithyroid drugs. These TCRs come from a man under 40 with Graves disease.

The chain recombines TRBV27 with TRBJ2-2; tentatively, D is TRBD2 (6 bases). The CDR3 loop spans 14 amino acids. The ends were cut back, 6 bases at V and 5 bases at J, with 13 bases in the middle. Germline CDR1 is MNHEY and CDR2 is SMNVEV (reference sequence). CDR3 sequence (DNA): TGTGCCAGCAGGAGCATTCGGGGGACCGGGGAGCTGTTTTTT. Translating gives CASRSIRGTGELFF.

The table lists this clonotype with many counts. V usage is TRBV10-2 and J usage is TRBJ1-1, with a weak D call TRBD1 (5 bases). The V gene lost 7 bases and the J gene lost 3 bases, with 15 bases spanning the gap. The CDR3 totals 14 residues. Germline lookup yields CDR1 WSHSY and CDR2 SAAADI. The CDR3 loop is CASTRDSLDTEAFF. The CDR3 nucleotides read TGCGCCAGCACCCGGGACTCACTCGACACTGAAGCTTTCTTT.

V usage is TRBV27 and J usage is TRBJ2-1; 12 positions agree with TRBD2. The CDR3 has 14 amino acids. Trimming took 9 bases from V and 4 from J; bases not matched to a gene: 4. Germline V gene lookup returns CDR1 MNHEY and CDR2 SMNVEV (reference sequence). The CDR3 coding sequence is TGTGCCAGAATGACTAGCGGGAGATACAATGAGCAGTTCTTC. It specifies CARMTSGRYNEQFF.

This clonotype was seen a handful of times. CDR3 sequence reads: CAWRVLAEIYEQYF. The DNA of the CDR3 is TGTGCCTGGAGAGTTCTAGCGGAAATCTACGAGCAGTACTTC. The J gene is TRBJ2-7, the V gene TRBV30, with 7 bases matching TRBD2. Germline lookup yields CDR1 GTSNPN and CDR2 SVGIG (reference sequence). This CDR3 region has 14 residues. The trim removed 3 bases at V and 3 bases at J, leaving 8 bases unmatched.

V and J are TRBV4-3 and TRBJ1-5; D unclear. Trimming pared 0 bases from V and 4 bases from J, leaving 13 bases between. Germline V lookup: CDR1 LGHNA, CDR2 YSLEER. The CDR3 covers 16 residues. Here the CDR3 DNA reads TGCGCCAGCAGCCAAGAACCAGGAGTGCGGAATCAGCCCCAGCATTTT. Encoded protein: CASSQEPGVRNQPQHF.

The rearrangement links TRBV18 to TRBJ2-7, with no clear D. This CDR3 comprises 10 residues. Trimming took 8 bases from V and 5 from J, leaving 7 bases between them. Germline V gene data show CDR1 as KGHSH and CDR2 as LQKENI. The CDR3 nucleotides are TGTGCCAGCCGAAGGAACGAGCAGTACTTC. Amino acids: CASRRNEQYF.

The genes are TRBV20-1 and TRBJ2-5; 7 nucleotides line up with TRBD2. Trimming at V came to 2 bases and at J to 9 bases, leaving 9 bases not matched to a gene. Germline CDR1 reads DFQATT; CDR2 reads SNEGSKA (reference sequence). There are 13 residues in the CDR3. CDR3: CSARSVGGEAQYF. The CDR3 nucleotides read TGCAGTGCTAGATCGGTTGGGGGGGAGGCCCAGTACTTC.

Worth noting for this clonotype: A much larger clone differs by one base, so this may be a read error. The CDR3 carries no conserved terminal phenylalanine or tryptophan, so it likely arises from a read error. The gene calls are TRBV14 and TRBJ2-7, with 8 bases that match TRBD1. This CDR3 region has 15 residues. Germline CDR1 SGHDN, CDR2 FVKESK. The V gene end was trimmed by 5 bases and the J gene end by 0 bases; junction bases not matched to a gene: 6. The CDR3 region is CASSSWTGNSYEQYL. The CDR3, as DNA: TGTGCCAGCAGCTCATGGACAGGGAACTCCTACGAGCAGTACCTC.

This clonotype was counted ten times or more. The CDR3 sequence is CASTQAGTPHQPQHF. The CDR3 DNA reads as TGTGCCAGCACACAGGCGGGGACCCCCCATCAGCCCCAGCATTTT. J is TRBJ1-5 and V is TRBV6-2 or TRBV6-3, with a possible D match to TRBD1 (5 bases). The germline V gene encodes CDR1 MNHEY and CDR2 SVGEGT. The CDR3 covers 15 residues. Deletions cut 7 bases from V and 5 bases from J, with 18 bases between.

This clonotype was seen at least ten times. This chain links TRBV12-3 or TRBV12-4 with TRBJ2-7, with D unresolved. The length of the CDR3 is 15 residues. The V end lost 1 base, the J end lost 6 bases, and 16 bases lay between the germline ends. CDR3 in DNA: TGTGCCAGCAGTTTAGGGGCCCCCTCTACTTTCGAGCAGTACTTC. It codes for CASSLGAPSTFEQYF.

This chain uses TRBV9 with TRBJ1-6; 8 bases line up with TRBD1. CDR1 is SGDLS and CDR2 is YYNGEE in the germline V gene. The ends lost 0 bases at V and 11 bases at J; junction bases unmatched: 7. The CDR3 loop spans 15 amino acids. In nucleotides, the CDR3 is TGTGCCAGCAGCGTAGGCGACAGGGGTAGAACACCCCTCCACTTT. It is translated as CASSVGDRGRTPLHF.

This clonotype was found many times. The J gene is TRBJ2-5, the V gene TRBV29-1; perhaps TRBD2 as D (5 bases). The CDR3 covers 14 residues. Germline lookup yields CDR1 SQVTM and CDR2 ANQGSEA. V lost 3 bases and J 1 base, leaving 12 bases between the germline ends. The CDR3 sequence: CSVDAGNIQETQYF. The CDR3 DNA reads TGCAGCGTTGACGCCGGGAACATCCAAGAGACCCAGTACTTC.

This clonotype was seen ten or more times. The CDR3 DNA reads TGTGCCAGCTCGTCACCGGGGGATTACGAGCAGTACTTC. Amino acids: CASSSPGDYEQYF. The genes are TRBV6-1 and TRBJ2-7; D is possibly TRBD2 (6 bases). The CDR3 sequence is 13 residues long. The germline CDR1 and CDR2 sequences are MNHNS and SASEGT. V dropped 8 bases and J dropped 4 bases, with 15 bases sitting between them.

This clonotype was recorded at least ten times. The chain is built from TRBV24-1 and TRBJ2-2, with D maybe TRBD1 (5 bases). Trimming shortened V by 5 bases and J by 4 bases, and 25 bases separated the two germline ends. Germline V lookup: CDR1 KGHDR, CDR2 SFDVKD. The CDR3 is 19 residues long. The CDR3 sequence is CATSAPSIPDRRSTGELFF. The CDR3 DNA reads TGTGCCACCAGTGCCCCCTCTATACCAGACAGAAGGTCCACCGGGGAGCTGTTTTTT.

This clonotype has a count of ten or more. Written as DNA, the CDR3 is TGTGCCTGGAGTGCTGGGACTCTGAACACCGGGGAGCTGTTTTTT. It is translated as CAWSAGTLNTGELFF. This chain links TRBV30 with TRBJ2-2; tentative D call: TRBD2 (6 bases). The V gene lost 1 base and the J gene lost 1 base, with 10 bases spanning the gap. The CDR3 runs 15 residues. Germline V lookup: CDR1 GTSNPN, CDR2 SVGIG (reference sequence).

This sequence joins TRBV20-1 and TRBJ2-7; D perhaps matches TRBD2 (6 bases). CDR1 is DFQATT, CDR2 SNEGSKA, per germline (reference sequence). This CDR3 comprises 14 residues. Here the CDR3 reads CSGKLGGEGYEQYF. The CDR3 coding sequence is TGCAGCGGGAAACTCGGGGGAGAAGGGTACGAGCAGTACTTC.

This clonotype was observed many times. This chain connects TRBV28 to TRBJ2-2; D is ambiguous. The V gene lost 9 bases and the J gene lost 3 bases, with 8 bases spanning the gap. The CDR3 runs 12 residues. Germline V gene data show CDR1 as MDHEN and CDR2 as SYDVKM. The CDR3 DNA is TGTGCCAGTCGACCAGACACCGGGGAGCTGTTTTTT. It yields the protein CASRPDTGELFF.

This clonotype was recorded many times. This sequence joins TRBV7-9 and TRBJ2-7; 8 bases are a match to TRBD2. The CDR3 covers 17 residues. Germline assignment: CDR1 SEHNR and CDR2 FQNEAQ (reference sequence). V gave up 2 bases and J gave up 0 bases; unmatched junction bases: 9. DNA for the CDR3: TGTGCCAGCAGCTTACCAAAAGCGGGAGCGTCCTCCTACGAGCAGTACTTC. Encoded protein: CASSLPKAGASSYEQYF.

In its sample, this clonotype was seen many times. V is TRBV3-1 and J is TRBJ1-1, with a possible D match to TRBD1 (5 bases). Germline V CDR1 and CDR2: LGHDT, YNNKEL (reference sequence). V was trimmed by 1 base and J by 5 bases, leaving 11 bases between them. This CDR3 spans 14 amino acids. As DNA, the CDR3 is TGTGCCAGCAGCCAAGTTGTTGGGGGTACTGAAGCTTTCTTT. The encoded protein is CASSQVVGGTEAFF.

The sample holds many counts of this clonotype. This chain uses TRBV5-5 with TRBJ1-2; 10 nucleotides align to TRBD1. Trimming took 1 base from V and 0 from J; bases not matched to a gene: 9. The CDR3 is 18 amino acids. Per the germline V gene, CDR1 is SGHKS and CDR2 is YYEKEE (reference sequence). The CDR3 DNA sequence: TGTGCCAGCAGCTTGCTTCGGGACAGGGGATCCTCTAACTATGGCTACACCTTC. Protein sequence: CASSLLRDRGSSNYGYTF.

This clonotype was observed at least ten times. The rearrangement links TRBV20-1 to TRBJ2-7; D might be TRBD1 (5 bases). The length of the CDR3 is 13 residues. Germline V gives CDR1 DFQATT, CDR2 SNEGSKA (reference sequence). V was cut by 5 bases and J by 0 bases, with 11 bases left in between. The CDR3 DNA follows: TGCAGTGCTTCGGACACCTTCTCCTACGAGCAGTACTTC. As protein: CSASDTFSYEQYF.

This clonotype was counted ten times or more. This rearrangement joins TRBV28 to TRBJ1-5; D is unclear. CDR1 and CDR2 from the germline V gene are MDHEN and SYDVKM. This CDR3 is built from 13 residues. V was clipped by 1 base and J by 7 bases, with 8 bases between them. The CDR3 protein is CASSLFRIQPQHF. In DNA form, the CDR3 reads TGTGCCAGCAGTTTATTCAGAATCCAGCCCCAGCATTTT.

This clonotype showed up many times. The chain combines TRBV20-1 with TRBJ2-3; D is unresolved. V lost 0 bases, J lost 2 bases, and 6 bases lay in between. CDR1 DFQATT and CDR2 SNEGSKA come from the germline V gene (reference sequence). CDR3 length: 13 amino acids. CDR3 nucleotides: TGCAGTGCTAGAGAGCATATCACAGATACGCAGTATTTT. Translation: CSAREHITDTQYF.

This clonotype was recorded at least ten times. This rearrangement joins TRBV5-1 to TRBJ2-3; D not resolved. The CDR3 totals 16 residues. Germline V gene data show CDR1 as SGHRS and CDR2 as YFSETQ. Trimming stripped 0 bases from V and 2 bases from J, with 13 bases between. The CDR3 nucleotides read TGCGCCAGCAGCTTGGGGTCGACGGCCCACACAGATACGCAGTATTTT. Encoded protein: CASSLGSTAHTDTQYF.

This clonotype was recorded at least ten times. V usage is TRBV10-3 and J usage is TRBJ1-5, with 9 positions matching TRBD1. The J segment lost 1 base and the V segment lost 6 bases, leaving 13 bases of the junction unmatched. From germline, CDR1 is ENHRY and CDR2 SYGVKD. The CDR3 is 18 residues long. CDR3 residues: CAISPGTGSARSNQPQHF. CDR3 DNA sequence: TGTGCCATCAGCCCCGGGACAGGGAGCGCTCGAAGCAATCAGCCCCAGCATTTT.